The rows below give T cell receptor beta chains drawn from one sample of a study of blood T cell repertoires in COVID-19. Libraries were prepared by immunoSEQ multiplex PCR; TCRdb keeps only in-frame clonotypes and omits some of them. The sample has about 220,000 clones, 83% seen once. The sequencing sample was made of PBMCs or T cells enriched from blood (not recorded which). The receptors stem from a woman aged 50 to 65 who had been exposed to COVID-19. Both conserved end residues are part of each CDR3. Fields, in order: CDR3 DNA, CDR3 protein, D gene, clone size, J gene, V gene. D genes are given only for firm matches. Part of the rows lack a size; the others show once, few, many or a class for expanded clones.

TGTGCCAGTAGTGACAGAGTACGGAATTCACCCCTCCACTTT	CASSDRVRNSPLHF	-	-	TRBJ1-6	TRBV19
TGTGCCAGCAGTCCGACAGTCGCACCCCCCATATATTTT	CASSPTVAPPIYF	-	once	TRBJ1-3	TRBV27
TGTGCCAGCGGACCCCTAGCTGCCAGGACTAACACTGAAGCTTTCTTT	CASGPLAARTNTEAFF	-	-	TRBJ1-1	TRBV5-6
TGTGCCAGCAGTTTTCAGGGAAATGAGCAGTTCTTC	CASSFQGNEQFF	-	-	TRBJ2-1	TRBV6-5
TGTGCCAGCAGCCGTAAAATGACTAGCGGCACAGATACGCAGTATTTT	CASSRKMTSGTDTQYF	TRBD2	-	TRBJ2-3	TRBV7-9
TGTGCCAGTAGTACCAGGACAGGGGGTACTGGAAACACCATATATTTT	CASSTRTGGTGNTIYF	TRBD1	-	TRBJ1-3	TRBV19
TGTGCCACCAGCAGAGATCTAGCGGGGACCGGGGAGCTGTTTTTT	CATSRDLAGTGELFF	TRBD2	-	TRBJ2-2	TRBV15
TGTGCCAGCAGCGTAGTGAGTCAGACCTACTGGGCCAAATTC	CASSVVSQTYWAKF	-	-	TRBJ1-2	TRBV9
TGTGCCAGCGAGATTCAGGCTAGCAATCAGCCCCAGCATTTT	CASEIQASNQPQHF	-	once	TRBJ1-5	TRBV27
TGTGCCAGCTCACCGGGGGTCGATAGCGGGTCCGCCTACGAGCAGTACTTC	CASSPGVDSGSAYEQYF	TRBD2	-	TRBJ2-7	TRBV18
TGTGCCAGCAGTCTGCAGGGCACGGCTAACTATGGCTACACCTTC	CASSLQGTANYGYTF	-	once	TRBJ1-2	TRBV2
TGTGCCAGCAGTGAAAGCCAGACAGGGGGCGGGACCCAGTACTTC	CASSESQTGGGTQYF	TRBD1	-	TRBJ2-5	TRBV2
TGTGCCAGCGGATTCCGGACGGGGGACTACACCTTC	CASGFRTGDYTF	-	-	TRBJ1-2	TRBV12-3/TRBV12-4
TGTGCCAGTAGACCTAACAGGGATTATTCACCCCTCCACTTT	CASRPNRDYSPLHF	-	-	TRBJ1-6	TRBV19
TGTGCCAGTAAGGGGAAACACGGGTCACCCCTCCACTTT	CASKGKHGSPLHF	-	once	TRBJ1-6	TRBV19
TGTGCCAGCTCACGGACGGGGGGGCTGCATGAGCAGTTCTTC	CASSRTGGLHEQFF	TRBD2	-	TRBJ2-1	TRBV18
TGTGCCTGGAGCCGGGACAGCTATGGCTACACCTTC	CAWSRDSYGYTF	TRBD1	-	TRBJ1-2	TRBV30
TGTGCCAGCAGCCAGGGACTAGCGGGGGCCTTGAGCTCCTACAATGAGCAGTTCTTC	CASSQGLAGALSSYNEQFF	TRBD2	-	TRBJ2-1	TRBV7-8
TGTGCCAGCAGCCCGGGACAGGGCGGATCTATTTATCCTAATGAAAAACTGTTTTTT	CASSPGQGGSIYPNEKLFF	TRBD1	few	TRBJ1-4	TRBV7-8
TGTGCCAGCAGCCAAAATTCCGGGACTAGCGGGGTGCAGTTCTTC	CASSQNSGTSGVQFF	TRBD2	-	TRBJ2-1	TRBV3-1/TRBV3-2
TGTGCCAGCAGCACCGGCCCGCAGGTTCGGAATGGCTACACCTTC	CASSTGPQVRNGYTF	-	-	TRBJ1-2	TRBV11-2
TGTGCCAGCAGCTTAGAATTAGGGGCCGGCTATGGCTACACCTTC	CASSLELGAGYGYTF	-	-	TRBJ1-2	TRBV11-2
TGTGCCAGCCGGAGACGGTCCGACACTGAAGCTTTCTTT	CASRRRSDTEAFF	-	-	TRBJ1-1	TRBV25-1
TGTGCCAGCAGCGTAGGACAGAGGAACACTGAAGCTTTCTTT	CASSVGQRNTEAFF	-	few	TRBJ1-1	TRBV9
TGTGCCAGCAGTCTCACCGGCGGTTATGGAAACACCATATATTTT	CASSLTGGYGNTIYF	-	-	TRBJ1-3	TRBV5-4
TGTGCCAGCAGCTTAGGGGAGGCCGGGGAGCTGTTTTTT	CASSLGEAGELFF	-	once	TRBJ2-2	TRBV13
TGCGCCAGCAGCACCGGACAGGGCACAGATACGCAGTATTTT	CASSTGQGTDTQYF	TRBD1	many	TRBJ2-3	TRBV5-1
TGTGCCAGCAGCCAAAAGGCGAGACAGGACCTTTACAATGAGCAGTTCTTC	CASSQKARQDLYNEQFF	-	once	TRBJ2-1	TRBV3-1/TRBV3-2
TGTGCCACCAGTGATCCCACCGGGGTCCAAGAGACCCAGTACTTC	CATSDPTGVQETQYF	-	few	TRBJ2-5	TRBV24-1
TGCAGTGCTAGTGAGTGGGGAAGGGGATTCTCTGGAAACACCATATATTTT	CSASEWGRGFSGNTIYF	-	-	TRBJ1-3	TRBV20-1
TGTGCCAGCAGGGAGAACTATGGCTACACCTTC	CASRENYGYTF	-	few	TRBJ1-2	TRBV2
TGTGCCAGCAGCCTCACAGGGGGCCCCTCCTACGAGCAGTACTTC	CASSLTGGPSYEQYF	TRBD1	-	TRBJ2-7	TRBV3-1/TRBV3-2
TGTGCCATCAGTGAGGCCAAATCACTAGGAGGTAATGGCTACACCTTC	CAISEAKSLGGNGYTF	-	-	TRBJ1-2	TRBV10-3
TGTGCCAGCAGCGTTTCAACAGGGTTCAGAGGAAACACCATATATTTT	CASSVSTGFRGNTIYF	-	-	TRBJ1-3	TRBV5-4
TGTGCCAGCAGACCGACAGGGCTAGAGACCCAGTACTTC	CASRPTGLETQYF	TRBD1	-	TRBJ2-5	TRBV12-3/TRBV12-4
TGTGCCAGCAGTGACGGAGGGGGCGCAGATACGCAGTATTTT	CASSDGGGADTQYF	-	-	TRBJ2-3	TRBV6-1
TGTGCCACCCGTGGAACAGGGAACTATGGCTACACCTTC	CATRGTGNYGYTF	-	once	TRBJ1-2	TRBV27
TGTGCCAGCAAAGCACAGTTCGAGACCCAGTACTTC	CASKAQFETQYF	-	-	TRBJ2-5	TRBV2
TGTGCCAGCAGTTCCAGATTTTCCTATGGCTACACCTTC	CASSSRFSYGYTF	-	-	TRBJ1-2	TRBV12-3/TRBV12-4
TGCGCCATCAAACCGAGGGGGGGATCAGATACGCAGTATTTT	CAIKPRGGSDTQYF	-	-	TRBJ2-3	TRBV10-1
TGTGCTAGTGGTCCGATGGGACAGGGTGTCGATGAGCAGTTCTTC	CASGPMGQGVDEQFF	TRBD1	few	TRBJ2-1	TRBV12-5
TGTGCCAGCTCTGGGACAGGTAGGGATGAAGCTTTCTTT	CASSGTGRDEAFF	TRBD1	-	TRBJ1-1	TRBV18
TGCGCCAGCCGATTTTCAACCGGGACATTTCCTAACGAGCAGTACTTC	CASRFSTGTFPNEQYF	-	-	TRBJ2-7	TRBV10-2
TGTGCCACCAGCAGAGTCCGACAGGGAAGATACTATGGCTACACCTTC	CATSRVRQGRYYGYTF	TRBD1	few	TRBJ1-2	TRBV15
TGTGCCAGCTCACGAACTAGCGGGGGGACCACAGATACGCAGTATTTT	CASSRTSGGTTDTQYF	TRBD2	once	TRBJ2-3	TRBV18